Listed below are T cell receptor beta chains from one sample, sequenced in a study of identical twins. TCRdb reprocessed the 5' RACE reads with MiXCR, giving one entry per CDR3 protein. The sample carries roughly 750,000 distinct CDR3 sequences, 21% recorded once. This sample was also put to use in a study of T cells expressing NK-cell markers.

The specimen was PBMCs. These receptor sequences come from a woman under 30 in good health. The CDR3 runs from the conserved cysteine through the conserved F or W. Fields, in order: V gene, J gene, D gene, clone size, CDR3 DNA, CDR3 protein. D genes are given only for firm matches. Clone size appears in some rows only: once, few, many, or a class for an expanded clone.

TRBV12-3/TRBV12-4,TRBJ2-5,-,many,TGTGCCAGCAGTTTCGCTAGTACAGGGACCCAGTACTTC,CASSFASTGTQYF
TRBV12-3/TRBV12-4,TRBJ2-3,-,many,TGTGCCAGCAGTTTACTGGTAACGGAGGATACGCAGTATTTT,CASSLLVTEDTQYF
TRBV13,TRBJ1-2,-,few,TGTGCCAGCAGTCTGAACATAGACCCCTATGGCTACACCTTC,CASSLNIDPYGYTF
TRBV12-3/TRBV12-4,TRBJ2-7,-,few,TGTGCCAGCAGTTGGGATGGGACGTCTTCCTACGAGCAGTACTTC,CASSWDGTSSYEQYF
TRBV7-2,TRBJ2-1,-,-,TGTGCCAGCAGCCCGCATGGGGACCCTCAGTTCTTC,CASSPHGDPQFF
TRBV6-1,TRBJ1-2,TRBD1,-,TGTGCCAGCAGTGCGACAGGGAGTATTGGCTACACCTTC,CASSATGSIGYTF
TRBV7-2,TRBJ2-2,-,-,TGTGCCAGCAGCCCCCCCGGACGGTTTAGGGAGCTGTTTTTT,CASSPPGRFRELFF
TRBV12-3/TRBV12-4,TRBJ1-3,-,few,TGTGCCAGCAGAGCAGGGTCCGGTGGGAACACCATATATTTT,CASRAGSGGNTIYF
TRBV5-1,TRBJ2-7,TRBD2,-,TGCGCCAGCAGCTTGGATAGCGGGAGTGGCTACGAGCAGTACTTC,CASSLDSGSGYEQYF
TRBV6-1,TRBJ1-1,-,-,TGTGCCAGTACAAGGGGGGCGGAGGGCACTGAAGCTTTCTTT,CASTRGAEGTEAFF
TRBV5-1,TRBJ2-1,-,few,TGCGCCAGCAGCGGGTCCTGGGGCGGCGGCAATGAGCAGTTCTTC,CASSGSWGGGNEQFF
TRBV12-3/TRBV12-4,TRBJ1-2,-,-,TGTGCCAGCAGTTTAACCGATTTCTATGGCTACACCTTC,CASSLTDFYGYTF
TRBV2,TRBJ1-2,-,-,TGTGCCAGCAATTCGAATCTCGGGTATAATCGCGGCTACACCTTC,CASNSNLGYNRGYTF
TRBV6-2/TRBV6-3,TRBJ2-1,-,few,TGTGCCAGCAGTTACTCGACACAGCCCTACAATGAGCAGTTCTTC,CASSYSTQPYNEQFF
TRBV7-9,TRBJ2-1,TRBD2,few,TGTGCGAGCGGGAGTAGGAATGAGCAGTTCTTC,CASGSRNEQFF
TRBV5-1,TRBJ2-3,TRBD2,-,TGCGCCAGCAGCTTCCAGCGGGGGACAGATACGCAGTATTTT,CASSFQRGTDTQYF
TRBV7-2,TRBJ1-5,-,few,TGTGCCAGCAGCTTCGGGGGTGTAAGCAATCAGCCCCAGCATTTT,CASSFGGVSNQPQHF
TRBV6-1,TRBJ2-2,-,few,TGTGCCAGCGGTCTCGCCGGATGGACCGGGGAGCTGTTTTTT,CASGLAGWTGELFF
TRBV5-1,TRBJ2-5,-,-,TGCGCCACCCGGGCCCGGTCCATCCAAGAGACCCAGTACTTC,CATRARSIQETQYF
TRBV29-1,TRBJ1-1,-,few,TGCAGCGTCCCCGGGACCCTGAACACTGAAGCTTTCTTT,CSVPGTLNTEAFF
TRBV20-1,TRBJ1-6,-,-,TGCAGTGCCCTGGATGGGGGGCGCGGGGATTCACCCCTCCACTTT,CSALDGGRGDSPLHF
TRBV7-6,TRBJ2-5,TRBD2,-,TGTGCCAGCAGCTTATCGGGGGGAAGAGTGACCCAGTACTTC,CASSLSGGRVTQYF
TRBV5-1,TRBJ1-4,-,-,TGCGCCAGCAGCCCTCGGGGCCCTAATGAAAAACTGTTTTTT,CASSPRGPNEKLFF
TRBV5-1,TRBJ1-1,-,-,TGCGCCAGCAGCTTGGGTGGGGGAGCTATCCTCTTT,CASSLGGGAILF
TRBV5-1,TRBJ1-1,-,few,TGCGCCAGCAGCTTGGCACAGACCAACCTGAACACTGAAGCTTTCTTT,CASSLAQTNLNTEAFF
TRBV12-3/TRBV12-4,TRBJ2-7,TRBD1,few,TGTGCCAGCAGTTTAGCGTTGACAGGGGGAACCTACGAGCAGTACTTC,CASSLALTGGTYEQYF
TRBV5-1,TRBJ2-5,TRBD2,many,TGCGCCAGCAGCTTTGGACGGCTAGCGGGACACCAAGAGACCCAGTACTTC,CASSFGRLAGHQETQYF
TRBV5-5,TRBJ2-7,-,many,TGTGCCAGCAGCCAACCCGGCAGCTACGAGCAGTACTTC,CASSQPGSYEQYF
TRBV20-1,TRBJ2-1,TRBD2,few,TGCAGCGGCCATAGTGGGAGGGCCCCCAATGAGCAGTTCTTC,CSGHSGRAPNEQFF
TRBV7-9,TRBJ2-7,-,-,TGTGCCAGCAGCCTGGGGGGTGTCCCCGAGCAGTACTTC,CASSLGGVPEQYF
TRBV6-5,TRBJ2-7,TRBD2,many,TGTGCCAGCAGTTACCTTAGCGGGGGGGCCTACGAGCAGTACTTC,CASSYLSGGAYEQYF
TRBV15,TRBJ1-1,-,few,TGTGCCACCAGCAGAGTCACGACAGGTCGGGCTGAAGCTTTCTTT,CATSRVTTGRAEAFF
TRBV9,TRBJ2-6,TRBD2,few,TGTGCCAGCAGCGTAAGCGGGGGCTCAGGCGTCCTGACTTTC,CASSVSGGSGVLTF
TRBV4-3,TRBJ1-2,-,-,TGCGCCAGCAGCCAAGATTCTGGGAGGGGCTACACCTTC,CASSQDSGRGYTF
TRBV12-3/TRBV12-4,TRBJ2-1,TRBD2,few,TGTGCCAGCAAACAGCGGGAGGGTACCTACAATGAGCAGTTCTTC,CASKQREGTYNEQFF
TRBV4-2,TRBJ2-3,-,few,TGTGCCAGCAGCCAAGATCGGTATGATACGCAGTATTTT,CASSQDRYDTQYF
TRBV29-1,TRBJ1-1,-,few,TGCAGCGTTGTAGGGACCAAGAACACTGAAGCTTTCTTT,CSVVGTKNTEAFF